These T cell receptor beta chains were read from a single sample in a study of cytotoxic CD8 clonotypes in ibrutinib-treated CLL. Only in-frame clones appear in the TCRdb table, and some are missing; sequencing was by immunoSEQ multiplex PCR. The sample lists about 50,000 clones, about three fifths occurring once. The starting material was PBMCs, obtained after 24 months of ibrutinib treatment. Source of these receptors: a human donor with chronic lymphocytic leukemia. Each CDR3 is given with its conserved first and last residue. The order of the fields is clone size, J gene, V gene, D gene, CDR3 protein, CDR3 DNA. A D gene is named only where the DNA matches it firmly. Clone size is given for some rows only: seen once, a few or many times, or a class if the clone is expanded.

.	TRBJ2-7	TRBV6-5	.	CASSPQGPTREQYF	TGTGCCAGCAGCCCCCAGGGTCCAACTCGGGAGCAGTACTTC
few	TRBJ1-2	TRBV27	TRBD1	CASSPGDRQGGYTF	TGTGCCAGCAGTCCCGGGGACAGGCAGGGTGGCTACACCTTC
.	TRBJ2-4	TRBV6-1	TRBD1	CASSERGTGLVAKNIQYF	TGTGCCAGCAGTGAACGGGGGACAGGGCTTGTAGCCAAAAACATTCAGTACTTC
.	TRBJ2-7	TRBV7-6	.	CASGDGSYEQYF	TGTGCCAGCGGGGATGGATCCTACGAGCAGTACTTC
.	TRBJ2-7	TRBV2	.	CASSEALRDTVREQYF	TGTGCCAGCAGTGAAGCGCTTCGGGACACAGTTCGGGAGCAGTACTTC
.	TRBJ1-2	TRBV6-1	TRBD1	CAGAPMGTVGYTF	TGTGCCGGAGCCCCTATGGGGACAGTCGGCTACACCTTC
few	TRBJ1-1	TRBV6-4	.	CAKGPPWTEAFF	TGTGCCAAGGGCCCTCCGTGGACTGAAGCTTTCTTT
few	TRBJ1-5	TRBV27	.	CASSFVVGNQPQHF	TGTGCCAGCAGTTTTGTAGTGGGCAATCAGCCCCAGCATTTT
.	TRBJ1-5	TRBV19	.	CASSTLRGVRGPQHF	TGTGCCAGTAGTACCCTAAGGGGGGTGAGGGGTCCCCAGCATTTT
once	TRBJ2-2	TRBV19	TRBD2	CASSLGLAGNTGELFF	TGTGCCAGTAGCCTAGGACTAGCGGGGAACACCGGGGAGCTGTTTTTT
.	TRBJ1-1	TRBV27	.	CASSLLGNTEAFF	TGTGCCAGCAGTTTATTGGGCAACACTGAAGCTTTCTTT
.	TRBJ1-2	TRBV10-3	TRBD1	CAISRTGLNYGYTF	TGTGCCATCAGCCGGACAGGGCTTAACTATGGCTACACCTTC
once	TRBJ1-2	TRBV7-9	TRBD1	CASSLQGEGRILGYTF	TGTGCCAGCAGCTTACAGGGGGAGGGGAGGATCCTTGGCTACACCTTC
.	TRBJ2-3	TRBV9	.	CASGAVDTQYF	TGTGCCAGCGGGGCGGTAGATACGCAGTATTTT
few	TRBJ1-1	TRBV11-3	.	CASSLGGNTEAFF	TGTGCCAGCAGCTTAGGCGGGAACACTGAAGCTTTCTTT
few	TRBJ1-5	TRBV29-1	.	CSATTENNQPQHF	TGCAGCGCCACTACAGAAAACAATCAGCCCCAGCATTTT
.	TRBJ2-7	TRBV6-5	.	CASSYISDITPYEQYF	TGTGCCAGCAGTTACATCTCGGACATTACCCCCTACGAGCAGTACTTC